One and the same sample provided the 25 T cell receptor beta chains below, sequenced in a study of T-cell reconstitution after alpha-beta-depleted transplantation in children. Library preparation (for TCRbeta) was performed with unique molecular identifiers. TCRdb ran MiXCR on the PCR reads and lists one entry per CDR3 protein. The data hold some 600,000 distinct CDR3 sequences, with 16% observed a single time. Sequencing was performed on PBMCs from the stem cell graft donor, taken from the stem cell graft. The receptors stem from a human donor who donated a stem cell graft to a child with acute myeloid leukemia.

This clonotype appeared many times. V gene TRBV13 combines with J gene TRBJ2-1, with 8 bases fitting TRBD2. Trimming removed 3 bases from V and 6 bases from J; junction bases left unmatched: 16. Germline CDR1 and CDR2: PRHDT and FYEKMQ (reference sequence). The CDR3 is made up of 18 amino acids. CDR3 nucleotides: TGTGCCAGCAGCTTCTGCGGGGGGTTCCCAAAATACTGCAATGAGCAGTTCTTC. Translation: CASSFCGGFPKYCNEQFF.

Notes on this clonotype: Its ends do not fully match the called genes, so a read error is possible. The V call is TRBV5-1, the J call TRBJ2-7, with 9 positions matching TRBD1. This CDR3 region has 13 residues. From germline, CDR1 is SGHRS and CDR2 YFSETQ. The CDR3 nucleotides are TGCGCCAGCGGCGGGGGACAGGGCTACGAGCAGCACTTC. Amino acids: CASGGGQGYEQHF.

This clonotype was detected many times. The CDR3 DNA reads TGCAGTGTCGTAGGGGGCGTGAACACTGAAGCTTTCTTT. Translation gives CSVVGGVNTEAFF. V usage is TRBV20-1 and J usage is TRBJ1-1; 7 positions match TRBD1. Losses at the gene ends were 7 bases for V and 0 bases for J; bases not matched to a gene: 5. Per the germline V gene, CDR1 is DFQATT and CDR2 is SNEGSKA (reference sequence). The CDR3 extends over 13 amino acids.

For the CDR3, the DNA is TGTGCCAGCAGCCCGGACCTAGCGGCAGATACGCAGTATTTT. Its translation: CASSPDLAADTQYF. The chain recombines TRBV11-2 with TRBJ2-3; 7 positions match TRBD2. Per the germline V gene, CDR1 is SGHAT and CDR2 is FQNNGV. CDR3 length: 14 residues. The V segment lost 5 bases and the J segment 4 bases; nucleotides outside the gene matches: 6.

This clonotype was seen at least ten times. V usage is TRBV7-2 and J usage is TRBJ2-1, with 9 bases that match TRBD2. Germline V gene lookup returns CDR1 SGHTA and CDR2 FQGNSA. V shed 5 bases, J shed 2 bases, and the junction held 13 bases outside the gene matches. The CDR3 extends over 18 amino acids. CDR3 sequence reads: CASSPHERGALTYNEQFF. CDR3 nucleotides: TGTGCCAGCAGCCCTCATGAGCGGGGGGCTCTTACCTACAATGAGCAGTTCTTC.

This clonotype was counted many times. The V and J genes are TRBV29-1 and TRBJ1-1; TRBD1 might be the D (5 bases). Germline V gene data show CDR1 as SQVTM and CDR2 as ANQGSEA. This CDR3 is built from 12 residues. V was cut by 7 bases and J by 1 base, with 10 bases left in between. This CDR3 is CSGEGSNTEAFF. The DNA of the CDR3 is TGCAGCGGTGAGGGGTCGAACACTGAAGCTTTCTTT.

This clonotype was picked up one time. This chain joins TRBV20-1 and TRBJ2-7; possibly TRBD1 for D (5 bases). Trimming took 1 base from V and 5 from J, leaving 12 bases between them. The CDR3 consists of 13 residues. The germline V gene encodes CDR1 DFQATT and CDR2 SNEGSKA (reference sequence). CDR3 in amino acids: CSARGRVVNEQYF. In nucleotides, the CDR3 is TGCAGTGCTAGAGGCAGGGTCGTCAACGAGCAGTACTTC.

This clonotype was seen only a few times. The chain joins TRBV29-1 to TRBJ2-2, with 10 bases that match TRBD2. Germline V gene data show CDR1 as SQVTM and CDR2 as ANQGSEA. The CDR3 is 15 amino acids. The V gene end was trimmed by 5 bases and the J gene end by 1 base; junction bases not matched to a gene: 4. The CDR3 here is CSVTGLAENTGELFF. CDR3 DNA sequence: TGCAGCGTTACCGGACTAGCGGAGAACACCGGGGAGCTGTTTTTT.

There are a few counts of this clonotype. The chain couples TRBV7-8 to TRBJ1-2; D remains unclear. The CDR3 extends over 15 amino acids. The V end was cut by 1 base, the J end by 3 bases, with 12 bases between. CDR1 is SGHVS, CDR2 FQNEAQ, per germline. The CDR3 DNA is TGTGCCAGCAGCTTAGGGAGGGCCCAAGACTATGGCTACACCTTC. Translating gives CASSLGRAQDYGYTF. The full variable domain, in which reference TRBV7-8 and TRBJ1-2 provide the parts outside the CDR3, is GAGVSQSPRYKVAKRGQDVALRCDPISGHVSLFWYQQALGQGPEFLTYFQNEAQLDKSGLPSDRFFAERPEGSVSTLKIQRTQQEDSAVYLCASSLGRAQDYGYTFGSGTRLTVV.

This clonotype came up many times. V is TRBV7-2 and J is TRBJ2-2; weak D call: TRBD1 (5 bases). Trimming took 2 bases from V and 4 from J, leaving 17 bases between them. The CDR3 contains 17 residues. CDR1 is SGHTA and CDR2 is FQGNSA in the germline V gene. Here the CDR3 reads CASSLRPPGLITGELFF. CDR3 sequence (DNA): TGTGCCAGCAGCTTACGTCCCCCAGGGCTCATCACCGGGGAGCTGTTTTTT.

The DNA of the CDR3 is TGTGCCAGCAGTTACAAAACAGGGGTCGGAGTAAACACTGAAGCTTTCTTT. Protein product: CASSYKTGVGVNTEAFF. The chain uses TRBV7-8 and TRBJ1-1; TRBD1 aligns across 7 bases. This CDR3 comprises 17 residues. Germline CDR1 SGHVS, CDR2 FQNEAQ. V was pared by 6 bases and J by 2 bases, with 15 bases of the junction left unmatched.

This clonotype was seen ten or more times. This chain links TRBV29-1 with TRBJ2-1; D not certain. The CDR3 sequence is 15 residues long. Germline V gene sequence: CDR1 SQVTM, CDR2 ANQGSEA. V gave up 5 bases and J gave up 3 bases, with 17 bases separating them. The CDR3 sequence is CSVYKPRVRYNEQFF. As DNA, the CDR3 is TGCAGCGTTTACAAACCCCGTGTACGCTACAATGAGCAGTTCTTC.

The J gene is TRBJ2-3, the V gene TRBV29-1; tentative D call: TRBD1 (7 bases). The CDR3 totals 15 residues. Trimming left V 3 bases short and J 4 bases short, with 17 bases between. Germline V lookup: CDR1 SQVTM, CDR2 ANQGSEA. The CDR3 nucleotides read TGCAGCGTTGATGTAACAGGGGACTCTGCAGATACGCAGTATTTT. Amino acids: CSVDVTGDSADTQYF.

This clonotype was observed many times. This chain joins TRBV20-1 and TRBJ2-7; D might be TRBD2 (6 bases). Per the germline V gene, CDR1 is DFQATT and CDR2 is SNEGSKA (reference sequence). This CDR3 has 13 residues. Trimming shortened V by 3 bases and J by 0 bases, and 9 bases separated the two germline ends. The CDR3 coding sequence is TGCAGTGCTAGTGCCGGGAGCTCCTACGAGCAGTACGTC. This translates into CSASAGSSYEQYV.

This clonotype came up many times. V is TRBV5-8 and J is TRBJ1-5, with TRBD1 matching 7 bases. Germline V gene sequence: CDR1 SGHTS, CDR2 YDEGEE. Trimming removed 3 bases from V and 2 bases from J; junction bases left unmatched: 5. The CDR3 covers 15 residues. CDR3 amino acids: CASSSDRVRNQPQHF. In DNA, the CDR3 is TGTGCCAGCAGCTCCGACAGGGTTCGCAATCAGCCCCAGCATTTT.

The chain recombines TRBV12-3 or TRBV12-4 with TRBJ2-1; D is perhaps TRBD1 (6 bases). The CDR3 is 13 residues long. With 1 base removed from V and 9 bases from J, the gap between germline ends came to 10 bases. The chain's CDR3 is CASSLGLGGEQFF. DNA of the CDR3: TGTGCCAGCAGTTTAGGCCTAGGGGGTGAGCAGTTCTTC.

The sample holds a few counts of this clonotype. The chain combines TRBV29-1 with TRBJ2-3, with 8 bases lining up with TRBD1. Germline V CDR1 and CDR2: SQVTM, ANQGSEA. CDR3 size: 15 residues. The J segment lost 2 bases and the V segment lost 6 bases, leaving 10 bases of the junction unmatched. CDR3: CSVDGGTGPTDTQYF. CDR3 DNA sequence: TGCAGCGTAGACGGCGGGACAGGCCCCACAGATACGCAGTATTTT.

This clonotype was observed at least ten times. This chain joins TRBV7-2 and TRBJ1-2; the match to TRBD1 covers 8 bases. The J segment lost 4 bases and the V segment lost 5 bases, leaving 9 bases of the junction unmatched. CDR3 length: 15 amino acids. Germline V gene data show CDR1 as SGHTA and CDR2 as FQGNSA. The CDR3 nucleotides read TGTGCCAGCAGCACCGGACAGGGTAAAGGCTATGGCTACACCTTC. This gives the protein CASSTGQGKGYGYTF.

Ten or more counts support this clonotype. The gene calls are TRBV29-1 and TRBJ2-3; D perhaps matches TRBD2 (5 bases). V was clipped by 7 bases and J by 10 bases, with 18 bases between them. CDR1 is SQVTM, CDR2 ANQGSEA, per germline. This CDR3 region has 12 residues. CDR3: CSGGSNRGPQYF. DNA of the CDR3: TGCAGCGGAGGATCTAACAGAGGGCCGCAGTATTTT.

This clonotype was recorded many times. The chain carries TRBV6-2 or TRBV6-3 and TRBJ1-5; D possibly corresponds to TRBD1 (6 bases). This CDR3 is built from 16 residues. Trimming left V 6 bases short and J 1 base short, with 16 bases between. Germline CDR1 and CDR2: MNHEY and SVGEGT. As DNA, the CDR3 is TGTGCCAGCAGACAGACAGGCTCCTCAAGCAATCAGCCCCAGCATTTT. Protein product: CASRQTGSSSNQPQHF.

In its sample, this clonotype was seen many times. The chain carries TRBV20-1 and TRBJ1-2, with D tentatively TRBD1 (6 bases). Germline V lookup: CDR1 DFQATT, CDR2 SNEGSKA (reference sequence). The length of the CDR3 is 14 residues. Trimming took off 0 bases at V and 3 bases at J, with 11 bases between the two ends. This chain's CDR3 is CSAREGGPDYGYTF. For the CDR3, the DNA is TGCAGTGCTAGAGAGGGGGGGCCTGACTATGGCTACACCTTC.

The CDR3 DNA reads TGTGCCAGCAGCCCCCCCAATGAGCAGTTCTTC. Its translation is CASSPPNEQFF. The gene calls are TRBV7-2 and TRBJ2-1; no firm D call. Germline lookup yields CDR1 SGHTA and CDR2 FQGNSA. V lost 5 bases and J 6 bases, leaving 5 bases between the germline ends. This CDR3 comprises 11 residues.

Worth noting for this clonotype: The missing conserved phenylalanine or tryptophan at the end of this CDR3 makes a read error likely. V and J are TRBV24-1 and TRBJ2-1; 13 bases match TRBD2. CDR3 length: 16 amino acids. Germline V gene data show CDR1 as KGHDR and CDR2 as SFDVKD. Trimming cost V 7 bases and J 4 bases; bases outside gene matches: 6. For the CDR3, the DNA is TGTGCCACCAGCGGTCAGACTAGCGGGGGGTACAATGAGCAGTTCCTC. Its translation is CATSGQTSGGYNEQFL.

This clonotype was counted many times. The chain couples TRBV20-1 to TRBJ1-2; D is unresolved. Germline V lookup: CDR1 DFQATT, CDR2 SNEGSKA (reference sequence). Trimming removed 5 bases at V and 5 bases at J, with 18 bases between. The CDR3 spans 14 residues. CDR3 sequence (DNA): TGCAGTGCTCGATCAAAGACGGACGAATATGGCTACACCTTC. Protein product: CSARSKTDEYGYTF.

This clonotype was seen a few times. The CDR3 DNA follows: TGTGCCAGCAGCGCCACCCGTGGATCCCCTCAGCTGTTCTTC. It yields the protein CASSATRGSPQLFF. The chain couples TRBV9 to TRBJ2-1, with D unresolved. There are 14 residues in the CDR3. Germline V lookup: CDR1 SGDLS, CDR2 YYNGEE. The V gene lost 3 bases and the J gene lost 15 bases, with 22 bases spanning the gap.